The rows below give T cell receptor beta chains drawn from one sample of a study of response to subunit inactivated influenza vaccine. Each CDR3 protein gets one entry after TCRdb re-called the RT-PCR reads with MiXCR. The sample records more than 250,000 distinct CDR3 sequences, just over 20% being singletons. The specimen was PBMCs from blood, collected 21 months after vaccination. These receptors all stem from a man between 50 and 69 years old who received an inactivated influenza vaccine. CDR3s leave out the opening cysteine and the closing phenylalanine or tryptophan.

>TRBV12-3/TRBV12-4
ASSQGLSLSPLH
>TRBV5-1
ASSLGPGTSTYEQY
>TRBV7-9
ASSLGPYQETQY
>TRBV3-1
ASSQDELSGANVLT
>TRBV28
ASSERDLRTEAF
>TRBV7-2
ARNLLGSARSYEQY
>TRBV5-6
ASSLRAAGYT
>TRBV28
ASSFTNLFKNIQY
>TRBV4-3
ASSQDRRGDYGYT
>TRBV2
ASTGAAGYT
>TRBV7-9
ASSPQGLLSGYT
>TRBV4-2
ASSQPGTHSPLH
>TRBV12-3/TRBV12-4
ASSLFVDEQF
>TRBV7-8
ASSGGVGWQRNTEAF
>TRBV7-2
ASSGRLAGSDSYEQF
>TRBV3-1
ASSPRPTVAKNIQY
>TRBV4-3
ASSQGAGGTYGYT
>TRBV7-9
ASSFPGSNEQF
>TRBV5-5
ASSQMVAGGSEQY
>TRBV7-8
ASSLVPGQGYEQY
>TRBV12-3/TRBV12-4
ASSPDRGGTDTQY
>TRBV28
ASRHHDPWGGKTYEQY
>TRBV5-1
ASSSHAYGQGYEQY
>TRBV3-1
ASSQPGQGAPQH
>TRBV20-1
SARDRYNLSPLH
>TRBV10-3
ATRPETNSYEQY
>TRBV4-1
ASRPTGPTRTDTQY
>TRBV18
ASSPQVLAGARDEQF
>TRBV5-6
ASSRTPGHEAF
>TRBV11-2
ASSLGASGGQETQY
>TRBV7-9
ASSLFYPGQGRGYT
>TRBV10-2
ASSETPDLPDTQY
>TRBV23-1
ASSRVRKHPKETQY
>TRBV12-3/TRBV12-4
ASSYGQASTDTQY
>TRBV7-2
ASSSNAGAETQY
>TRBV9
ASSVGSQGEIYGYT
>TRBV7-8
ASSSLRGPDTQY
>TRBV19
ASSRRTGGDNQPQH
>TRBV5-1
ASSLGGYGYNEQF
>TRBV20-1
SATTSGGAIDTQY
>TRBV20-1
SAGRQGWLTGELF
>TRBV27
ASSLWDRLGEQY
>TRBV10-3
AISAQGGDQPQH
>TRBV7-9
ASARSGTPAYTIY
>TRBV25-1
ASRELHQDTGELF
>TRBV28
ASSLGRGRDYGYT
>TRBV7-2
ASSPGTGRAF
>TRBV7-9
ASSLELGPGYT
>TRBV28
ASGYQGETEAF
>TRBV2
ASNSPDRVFHEQY
>TRBV7-2
ASSLAGGPPDTQY
>TRBV12-3/TRBV12-4
ASSAGTEYGYT
>TRBV11-2
ASSSSGGWNTEAF
>TRBV21-1
ASSKVARSGPGTTYEQY
>TRBV6-2/TRBV6-3
ASSDPGLDIFDEQY